This TCR beta chain was observed in a study of blood T cells in healthy people across ages. Study-level background: About one barcoded beta molecule per two T cells was captured by template switching.

The CDR3 totals 14 residues. Germline V gene data show CDR1 as SGHRS and CDR2 as YFSETQ. V gave up 4 bases and J gave up 8 bases, with 16 bases separating them. In its sample, this clonotype was seen many times. Each of the donors had 9 to 10 milliliters of peripheral blood drawn into EDTA-treated Vacutainer tubes. It was with a sample-barcoded 5' primer and a J-beta primer mix that a second PCR of roughly 7 to 12 cycles was run. TCRdb itself ran the 5' RACE reads through MiXCR, one entry per CDR3 protein. Here the sample spans 650,000 to 1,000,000 distinct CDR3 sequences, roughly 35% being singletons.

This rearrangement joins TRBV5-1 to TRBJ2-1; TRBD2 is a possible D gene (5 bases). The sample comprised blood. The clonotype comes from a man aged 18 to 29 in good health. CDR3: CASSPEGPGDEQFF. Here the CDR3 DNA reads TGCGCCAGCAGCCCCGAGGGCCCTGGGGATGAGCAGTTCTTC.